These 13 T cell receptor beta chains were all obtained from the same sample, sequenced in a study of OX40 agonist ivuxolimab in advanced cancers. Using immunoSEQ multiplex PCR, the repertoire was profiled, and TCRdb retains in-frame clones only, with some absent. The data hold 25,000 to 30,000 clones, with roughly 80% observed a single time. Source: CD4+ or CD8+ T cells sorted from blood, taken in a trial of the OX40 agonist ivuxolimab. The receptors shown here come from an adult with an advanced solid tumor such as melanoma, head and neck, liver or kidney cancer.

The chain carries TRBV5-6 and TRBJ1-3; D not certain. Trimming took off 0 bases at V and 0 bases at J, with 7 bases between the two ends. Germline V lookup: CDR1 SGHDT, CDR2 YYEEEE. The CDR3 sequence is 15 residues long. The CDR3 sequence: CASSLGDNSGNTIYF. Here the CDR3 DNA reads TGTGCCAGCAGCTTGGGAGATAACTCTGGAAACACCATATATTTT.

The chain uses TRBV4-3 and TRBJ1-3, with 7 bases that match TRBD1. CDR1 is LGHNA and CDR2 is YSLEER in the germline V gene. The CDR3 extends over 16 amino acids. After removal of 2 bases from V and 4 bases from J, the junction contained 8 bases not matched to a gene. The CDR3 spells CASSQTIPGQGNTIYF. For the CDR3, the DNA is TGCGCCAGCAGCCAAACAATTCCGGGACAGGGAAACACCATATATTTT.

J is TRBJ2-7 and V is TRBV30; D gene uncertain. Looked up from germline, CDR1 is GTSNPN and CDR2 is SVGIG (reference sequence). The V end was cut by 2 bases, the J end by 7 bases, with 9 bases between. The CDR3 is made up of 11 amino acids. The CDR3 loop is CAWSNPGEQYF. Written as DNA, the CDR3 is TGTGCCTGGAGTAATCCCGGGGAGCAGTACTTC.

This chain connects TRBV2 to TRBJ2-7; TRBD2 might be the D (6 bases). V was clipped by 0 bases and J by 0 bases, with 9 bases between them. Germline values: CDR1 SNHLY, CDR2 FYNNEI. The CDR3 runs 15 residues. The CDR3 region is CASSEAASDSYEQYF. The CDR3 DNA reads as TGTGCCAGCAGTGAAGCGGCTAGCGACTCCTACGAGCAGTACTTC.

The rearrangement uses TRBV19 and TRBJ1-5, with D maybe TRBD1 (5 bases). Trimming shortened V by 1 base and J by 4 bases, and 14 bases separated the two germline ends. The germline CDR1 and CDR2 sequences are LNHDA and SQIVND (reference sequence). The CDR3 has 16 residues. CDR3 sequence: CASSIGTYGGNQPQHF. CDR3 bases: TGTGCCAGTAGTATAGGGACTTATGGGGGGAATCAGCCCCAGCATTTT. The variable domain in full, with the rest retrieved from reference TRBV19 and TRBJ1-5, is DGGITQSPKYLFRKEGQNVTLSCEQNLNHDAMYWYRQDPGQGLRLIYYSQIVNDFQKGDIAEGYSVSREKKESFPLTVTSAQKNPTAFYLCASSIGTYGGNQPQHFGDGTRLSIL.

This CDR3 reads CASRPGLAGGNEQFF. The CDR3 DNA follows: TGTGCCAGCAGACCCGGGCTAGCGGGGGGAAATGAGCAGTTCTTC. The V gene is TRBV7-2, the J gene TRBJ2-1; 11 bases align to TRBD2. The ends lost 6 bases at V and 7 bases at J; junction bases unmatched: 8. The germline V gene encodes CDR1 SGHTA and CDR2 FQGNSA. The CDR3 loop spans 15 amino acids.

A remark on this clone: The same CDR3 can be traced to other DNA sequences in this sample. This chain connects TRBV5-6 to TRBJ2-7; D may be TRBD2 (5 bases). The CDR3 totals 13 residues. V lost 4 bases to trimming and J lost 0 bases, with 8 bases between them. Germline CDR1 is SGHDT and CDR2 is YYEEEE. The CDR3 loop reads CASSLGSSYEQYF. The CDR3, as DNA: TGTGCCAGCAGCCTAGGGAGCTCCTACGAGCAGTACTTC.

CDR3 sequence reads: CASTMVGGGYNEQFF. In nucleotides, the CDR3 is TGTGCCAGCACCATGGTCGGAGGCGGATACAATGAGCAGTTCTTC. The chain recombines TRBV11-3 with TRBJ2-1; a possible D gene is TRBD2 (5 bases). The V end was cut by 7 bases, the J end by 4 bases, with 17 bases between. The length of the CDR3 is 15 residues. In germline, CDR1 is SGHNT, CDR2 YENEEA.

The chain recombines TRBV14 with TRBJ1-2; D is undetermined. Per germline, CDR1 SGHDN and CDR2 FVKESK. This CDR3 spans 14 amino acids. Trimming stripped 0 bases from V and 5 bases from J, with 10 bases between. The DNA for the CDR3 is TGTGCCAGCAGCCAAGAACGAAGGAGGTATGGCTACACCTTC. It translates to CASSQERRRYGYTF.

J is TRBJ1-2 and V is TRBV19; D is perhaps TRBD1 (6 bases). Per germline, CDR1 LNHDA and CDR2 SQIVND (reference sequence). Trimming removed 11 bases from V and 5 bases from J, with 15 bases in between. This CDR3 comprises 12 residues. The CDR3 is CASQGGGYGYTF. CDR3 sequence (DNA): TGTGCCTCACAAGGGGGAGGGTATGGCTACACCTTC. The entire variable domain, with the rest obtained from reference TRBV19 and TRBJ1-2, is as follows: DGGITQSPKYLFRKEGQNVTLSCEQNLNHDAMYWYRQDPGQGLRLIYYSQIVNDFQKGDIAEGYSVSREKKESFPLTVTSAQKNPTAFYLCASQGGGYGYTFGSGTRLTVV.

The CDR3 region has the DNA TGTGCCAGCAGTTACGGGACAGGGGAAGCTTTCTTT. Residues: CASSYGTGEAFF. The chain uses TRBV6-6 and TRBJ1-1; 9 bases are a match to TRBD1. Germline V gene data show CDR1 as MNHNY and CDR2 as SVGAGI (reference sequence). This CDR3 comprises 12 residues. J gave up 8 bases and V 2 bases, and 0 bases lay outside the gene matches.

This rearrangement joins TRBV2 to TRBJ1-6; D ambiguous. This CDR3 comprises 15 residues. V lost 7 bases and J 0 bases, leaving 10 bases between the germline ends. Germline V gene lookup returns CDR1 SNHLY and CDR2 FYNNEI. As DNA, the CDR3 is TGTGCCAGCAAAATGGAGGGCTCCTATAATTCACCCCTCCACTTT. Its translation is CASKMEGSYNSPLHF.

The CDR3 bases are TGCGCCAGCAGCTTTGGGGGTTCTGAGCAGTTCTTC. Residues: CASSFGGSEQFF. The chain has TRBV5-1 and TRBJ2-1; D is tentatively TRBD1 or TRBD2 (5 bases each). Trimming left V 2 bases short and J 9 bases short, with 9 bases between. The CDR3 totals 12 residues. The V gene's germline CDR1 is SGHRS and CDR2 YFSETQ.